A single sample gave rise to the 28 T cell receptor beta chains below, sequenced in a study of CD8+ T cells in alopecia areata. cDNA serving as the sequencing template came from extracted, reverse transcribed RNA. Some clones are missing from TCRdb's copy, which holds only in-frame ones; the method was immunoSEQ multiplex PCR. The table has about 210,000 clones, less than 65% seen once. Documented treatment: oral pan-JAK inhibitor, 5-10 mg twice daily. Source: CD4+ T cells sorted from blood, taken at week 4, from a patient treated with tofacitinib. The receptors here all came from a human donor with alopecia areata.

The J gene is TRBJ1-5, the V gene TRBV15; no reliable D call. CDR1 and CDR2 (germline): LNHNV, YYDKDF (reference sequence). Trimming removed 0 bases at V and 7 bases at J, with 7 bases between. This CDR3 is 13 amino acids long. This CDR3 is CATSRDAGQPQHF. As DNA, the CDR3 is TGTGCCACCAGCAGAGATGCGGGCCAGCCCCAGCATTTT.

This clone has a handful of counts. CDR3 amino acids: CASSLWRGSVDSPLHF. The DNA of the CDR3 is TGTGCCAGCAGCTTATGGAGGGGGAGCGTAGATTCACCCCTCCACTTT. The V and J genes are TRBV7-9 and TRBJ1-6; a possible D gene is TRBD1 (6 bases). The germline V gene has CDR1 SEHNR and CDR2 FQNEAQ (reference sequence). Trimming cost V 2 bases and J 8 bases, with 16 bases left between them. This CDR3 spans 16 amino acids.

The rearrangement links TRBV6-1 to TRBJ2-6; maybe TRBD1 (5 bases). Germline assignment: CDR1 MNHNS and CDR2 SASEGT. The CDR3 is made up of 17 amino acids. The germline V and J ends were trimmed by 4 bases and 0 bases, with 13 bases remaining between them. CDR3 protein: CASSGRQSYSGANVLTF. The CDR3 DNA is TGTGCCAGCAGTGGGAGACAGTCTTACTCTGGGGCCAACGTCCTGACTTTC.

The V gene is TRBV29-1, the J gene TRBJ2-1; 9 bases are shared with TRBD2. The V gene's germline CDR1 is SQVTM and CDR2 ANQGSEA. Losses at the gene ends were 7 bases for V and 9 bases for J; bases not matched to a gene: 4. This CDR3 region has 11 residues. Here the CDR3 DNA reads TGCAGCGAATCGACTAGCGGTGAGCAGTTCTTC. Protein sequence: CSESTSGEQFF.

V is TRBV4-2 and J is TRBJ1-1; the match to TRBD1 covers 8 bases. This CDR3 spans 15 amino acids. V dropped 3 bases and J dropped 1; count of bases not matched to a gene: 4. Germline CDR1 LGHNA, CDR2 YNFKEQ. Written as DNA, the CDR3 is TGTGCCAGCAGCCAGGCCGGGACAGGGAACACTGAAGCTTTCTTT. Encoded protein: CASSQAGTGNTEAFF.

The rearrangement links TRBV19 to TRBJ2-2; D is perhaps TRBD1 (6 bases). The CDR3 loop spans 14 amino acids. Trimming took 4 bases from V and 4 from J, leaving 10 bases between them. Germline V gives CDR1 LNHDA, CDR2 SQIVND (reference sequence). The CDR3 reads CASSRQGSTGELFF. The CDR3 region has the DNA TGTGCCAGTAGTAGGCAGGGGAGCACCGGGGAGCTGTTTTTT.

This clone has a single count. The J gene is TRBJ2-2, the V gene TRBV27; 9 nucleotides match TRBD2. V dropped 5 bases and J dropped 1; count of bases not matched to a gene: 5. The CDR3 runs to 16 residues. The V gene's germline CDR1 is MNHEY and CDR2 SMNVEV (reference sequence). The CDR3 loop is CASSRLAGVNTGELFF. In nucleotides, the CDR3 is TGTGCCAGCAGTCGATTAGCGGGGGTGAACACCGGGGAGCTGTTTTTT.

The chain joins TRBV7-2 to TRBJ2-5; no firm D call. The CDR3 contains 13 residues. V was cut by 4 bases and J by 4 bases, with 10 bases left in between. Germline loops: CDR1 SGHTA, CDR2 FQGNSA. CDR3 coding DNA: TGTGCCAGCAGCTCCTTTGTGAGAGAGACCCAGTACTTC. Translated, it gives CASSSFVRETQYF.

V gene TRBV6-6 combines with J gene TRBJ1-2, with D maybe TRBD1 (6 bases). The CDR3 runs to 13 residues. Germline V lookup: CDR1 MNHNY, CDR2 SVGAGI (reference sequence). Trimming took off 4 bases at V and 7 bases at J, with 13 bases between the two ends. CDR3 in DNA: TGTGCCAGCAGTTCCCGACAGGTCGGTGGCTACACCTTC. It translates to CASSSRQVGGYTF.

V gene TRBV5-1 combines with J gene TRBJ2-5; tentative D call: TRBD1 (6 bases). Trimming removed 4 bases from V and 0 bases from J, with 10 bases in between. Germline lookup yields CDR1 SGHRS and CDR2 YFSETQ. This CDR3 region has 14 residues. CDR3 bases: TGCGCCAGCAGCACGACAGGATACCAAGAGACCCAGTACTTC. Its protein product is CASSTTGYQETQYF.

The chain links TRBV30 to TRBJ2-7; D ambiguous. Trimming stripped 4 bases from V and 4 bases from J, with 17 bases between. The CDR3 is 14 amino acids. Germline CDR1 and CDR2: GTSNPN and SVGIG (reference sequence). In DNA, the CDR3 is TGTGCCTGGATGTCGTGGTCCAGCCCTTACGAGCAGTACTTC. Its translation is CAWMSWSSPYEQYF.

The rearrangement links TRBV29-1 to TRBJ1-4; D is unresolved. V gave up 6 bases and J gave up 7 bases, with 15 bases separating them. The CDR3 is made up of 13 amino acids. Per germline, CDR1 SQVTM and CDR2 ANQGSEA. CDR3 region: CSVAVRAAEKLFF. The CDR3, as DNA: TGCAGCGTGGCGGTGAGGGCGGCTGAAAAACTGTTTTTT.

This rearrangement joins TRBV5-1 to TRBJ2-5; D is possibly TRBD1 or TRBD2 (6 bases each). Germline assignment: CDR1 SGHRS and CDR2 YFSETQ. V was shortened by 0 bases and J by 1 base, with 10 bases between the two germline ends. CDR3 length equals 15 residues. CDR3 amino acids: CASSLGGTPQETQYF. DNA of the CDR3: TGCGCCAGCAGCTTGGGCGGGACACCCCAAGAGACCCAGTACTTC.

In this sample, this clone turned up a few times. For the CDR3, the DNA is TGTGCCAGCAGCCAATACGGGGGTAGTTTGAACACCGGGGAGCTGTTTTTT. Protein sequence: CASSQYGGSLNTGELFF. The chain carries TRBV14 and TRBJ2-2; weak D call: TRBD2 (6 bases). CDR3 length: 17 residues. Trimming took off 2 bases at V and 1 base at J, with 14 bases between the two ends. The germline V gene has CDR1 SGHDN and CDR2 FVKESK.

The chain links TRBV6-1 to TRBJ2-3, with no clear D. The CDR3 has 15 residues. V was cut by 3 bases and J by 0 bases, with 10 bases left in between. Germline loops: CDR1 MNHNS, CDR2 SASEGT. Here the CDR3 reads CASSDWRTSTDTQYF. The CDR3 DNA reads TGTGCCAGCAGTGACTGGCGCACTAGCACAGATACGCAGTATTTT.

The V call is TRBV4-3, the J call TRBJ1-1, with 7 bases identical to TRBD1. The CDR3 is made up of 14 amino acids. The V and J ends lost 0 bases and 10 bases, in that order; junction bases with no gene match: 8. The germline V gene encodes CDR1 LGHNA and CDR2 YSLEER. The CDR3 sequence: CASSQDKGTATAFF. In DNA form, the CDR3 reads TGCGCCAGCAGCCAAGATAAGGGGACAGCTACAGCTTTCTTT.

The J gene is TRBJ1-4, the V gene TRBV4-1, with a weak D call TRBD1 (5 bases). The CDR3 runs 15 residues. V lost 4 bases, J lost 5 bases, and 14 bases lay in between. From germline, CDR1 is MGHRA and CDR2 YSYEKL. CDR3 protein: CASSRFGTANEKLFF. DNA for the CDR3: TGCGCCAGCAGCCGCTTCGGGACCGCGAATGAAAAACTGTTTTTT.

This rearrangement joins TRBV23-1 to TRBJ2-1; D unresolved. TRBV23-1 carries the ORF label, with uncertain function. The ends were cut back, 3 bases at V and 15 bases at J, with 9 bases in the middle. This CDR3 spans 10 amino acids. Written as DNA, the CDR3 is TGCGCCAGCAGTCACCTGAGGCCGTTCTTC. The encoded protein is CASSHLRPFF.

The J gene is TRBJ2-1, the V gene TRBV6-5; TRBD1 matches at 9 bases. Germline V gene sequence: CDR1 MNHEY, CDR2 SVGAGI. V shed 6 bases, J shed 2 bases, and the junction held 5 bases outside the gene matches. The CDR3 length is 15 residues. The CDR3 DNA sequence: TGTGCCAGCAGCCCCGGGACAGGGCCCTACAATGAGCAGTTCTTC. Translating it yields CASSPGTGPYNEQFF.

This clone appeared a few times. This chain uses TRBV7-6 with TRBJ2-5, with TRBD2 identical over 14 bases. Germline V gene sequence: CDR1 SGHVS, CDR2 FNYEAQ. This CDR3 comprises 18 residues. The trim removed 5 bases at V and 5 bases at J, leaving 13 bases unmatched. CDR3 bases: TGTGCCAGCAGCATCCTCAGGGTTGGGACTAGCGGGGGTGAGACCCAGTACTTC. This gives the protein CASSILRVGTSGGETQYF.

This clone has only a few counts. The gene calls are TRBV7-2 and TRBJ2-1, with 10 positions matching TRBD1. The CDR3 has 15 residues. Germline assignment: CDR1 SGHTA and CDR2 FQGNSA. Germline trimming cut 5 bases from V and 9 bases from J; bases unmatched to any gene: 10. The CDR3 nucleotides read TGTGCCAGCAGCGTAGACGGGACAGGGGCCGCTGAGCAGTTCTTC. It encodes CASSVDGTGAAEQFF.

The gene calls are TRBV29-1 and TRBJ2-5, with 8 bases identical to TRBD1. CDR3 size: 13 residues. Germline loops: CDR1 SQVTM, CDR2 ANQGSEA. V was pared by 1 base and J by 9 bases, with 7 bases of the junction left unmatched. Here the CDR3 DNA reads TGCAGCGTTGAAGTGGGACAGGCTGCGGCCCAGTACTTC. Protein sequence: CSVEVGQAAAQYF.

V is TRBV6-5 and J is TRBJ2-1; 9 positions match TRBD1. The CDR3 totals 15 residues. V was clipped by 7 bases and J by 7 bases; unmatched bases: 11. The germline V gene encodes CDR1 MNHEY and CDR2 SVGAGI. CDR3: CASTPPGQGRNEQFF. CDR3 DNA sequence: TGTGCCAGCACCCCCCCCGGACAGGGGCGAAATGAGCAGTTCTTC.

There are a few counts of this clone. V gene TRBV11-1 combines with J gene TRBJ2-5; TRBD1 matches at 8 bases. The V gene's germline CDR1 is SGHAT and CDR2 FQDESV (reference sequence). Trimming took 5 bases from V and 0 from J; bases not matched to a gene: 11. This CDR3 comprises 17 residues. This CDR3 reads CASSHRRTGSYQETQYF. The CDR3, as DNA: TGTGCCAGCAGCCATAGACGGACAGGGTCGTACCAAGAGACCCAGTACTTC. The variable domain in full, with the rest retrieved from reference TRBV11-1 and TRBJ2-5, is EAEVAQSPRYKITEKSQAVAFWCDPISGHATLYWYRQILGQGPELLVQFQDESVVDDSQLPKDRFSAERLKGVDSTLKIQPAELGDSAMYLCASSHRRTGSYQETQYFGPGTRLLVL.

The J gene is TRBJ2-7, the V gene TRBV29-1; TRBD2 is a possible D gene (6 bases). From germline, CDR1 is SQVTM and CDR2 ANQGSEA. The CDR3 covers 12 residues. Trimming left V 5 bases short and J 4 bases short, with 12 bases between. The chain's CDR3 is CSVYVGGYEQYF. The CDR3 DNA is TGCAGCGTTTACGTGGGGGGATACGAGCAGTACTTC.

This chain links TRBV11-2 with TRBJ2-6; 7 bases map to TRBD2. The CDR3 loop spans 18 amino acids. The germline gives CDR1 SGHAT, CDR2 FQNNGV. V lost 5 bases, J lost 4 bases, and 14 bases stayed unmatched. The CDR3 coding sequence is TGTGCCAGCAGCCGAGTACGGGGGGAACCGAGAGGGGCCAACGTCCTGACTTTC. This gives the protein CASSRVRGEPRGANVLTF.

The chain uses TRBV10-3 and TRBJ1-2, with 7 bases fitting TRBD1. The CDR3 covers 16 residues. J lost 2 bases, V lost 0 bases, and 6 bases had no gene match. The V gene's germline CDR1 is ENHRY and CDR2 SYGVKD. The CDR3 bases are TGTGCCATCAGTGAGTCGGGGTTGACAGGGAACTATGGCTACACCTTC. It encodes CAISESGLTGNYGYTF.

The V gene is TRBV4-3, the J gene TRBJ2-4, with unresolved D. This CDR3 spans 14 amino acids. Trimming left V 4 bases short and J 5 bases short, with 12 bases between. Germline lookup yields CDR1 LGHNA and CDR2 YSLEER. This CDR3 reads CASSRGFNENIQYF. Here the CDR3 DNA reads TGCGCCAGCAGCCGGGGATTTAACGAAAACATTCAGTACTTC.